This T cell receptor beta chain was documented in a study of neurological immune-mediated disorders. Synthesis of cDNA was accomplished via 5'RACE employing 10-nucleotide random UMIs. TCRdb used MiXCR to reprocess the 5' RACE reads, holding one entry per CDR3 protein. The table lists approximately 31,000 distinct CDR3 sequences, approximately 4.5% of them singletons. The CDR3 totals 16 residues. V lost 3 bases to trimming and J lost 0 bases, with 15 bases between them. Germline lookup yields CDR1 MNHEY and CDR2 SMNVEV (reference sequence). This clonotype was detected many times. Maryland, USA blood bank volunteers served as healthy controls. 2 million unsorted PBMCs were stored in RNAlater at -80 °C before RNA extraction.

Sequenced: PBMCs. The chain recombines TRBV27 with TRBJ2-7; tentatively, D is TRBD2 (6 bases). The receptor was isolated from a man younger than 35 in good health. The CDR3 sequence: CASSFRRNGSSYEQYF. The CDR3 DNA is TGTGCCAGCAGTTTTCGACGAAACGGGAGCTCCTACGAGCAGTACTTC.